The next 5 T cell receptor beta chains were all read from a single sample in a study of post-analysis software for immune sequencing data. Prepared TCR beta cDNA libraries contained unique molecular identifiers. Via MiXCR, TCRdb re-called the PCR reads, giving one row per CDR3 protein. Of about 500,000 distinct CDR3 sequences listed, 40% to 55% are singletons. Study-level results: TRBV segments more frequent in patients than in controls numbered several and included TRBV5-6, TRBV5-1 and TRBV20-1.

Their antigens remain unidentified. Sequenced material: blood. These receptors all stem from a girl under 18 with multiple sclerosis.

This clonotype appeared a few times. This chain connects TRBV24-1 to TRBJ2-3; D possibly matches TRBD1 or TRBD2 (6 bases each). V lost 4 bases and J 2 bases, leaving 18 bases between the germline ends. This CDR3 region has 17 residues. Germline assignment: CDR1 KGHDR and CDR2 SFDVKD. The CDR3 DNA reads TGTGCCACCAGTGAGAGGGGGGCAGAAGCTTACACAGATACGCAGTATTTT. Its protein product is CATSERGAEAYTDTQYF.

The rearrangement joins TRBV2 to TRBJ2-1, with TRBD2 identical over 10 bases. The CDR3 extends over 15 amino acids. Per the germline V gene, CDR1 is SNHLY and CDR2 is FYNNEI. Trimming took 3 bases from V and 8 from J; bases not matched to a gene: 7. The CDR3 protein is CASSERASGSDEQFF. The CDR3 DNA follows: TGTGCCAGCAGTGAGAGGGCTAGCGGGAGCGATGAGCAGTTCTTC.

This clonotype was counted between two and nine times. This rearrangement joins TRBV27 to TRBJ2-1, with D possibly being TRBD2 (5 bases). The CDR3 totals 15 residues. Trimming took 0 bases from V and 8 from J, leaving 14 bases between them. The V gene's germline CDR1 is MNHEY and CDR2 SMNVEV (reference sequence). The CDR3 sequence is CASSLSPTSPHEQFF. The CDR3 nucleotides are TGTGCCAGCAGTTTATCCCCAACTAGTCCCCATGAGCAGTTCTTC.

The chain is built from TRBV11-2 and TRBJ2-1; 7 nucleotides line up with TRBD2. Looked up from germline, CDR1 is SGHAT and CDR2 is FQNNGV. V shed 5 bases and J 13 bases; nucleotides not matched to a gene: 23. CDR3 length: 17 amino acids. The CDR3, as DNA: TGTGCCAGCAGCCCCAACCACGGCGGGAGTACGGGAGAGACCCAGTTCTTC. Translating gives CASSPNHGGSTGETQFF. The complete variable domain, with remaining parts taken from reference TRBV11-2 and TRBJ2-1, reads EAGVAQSPRYKIIEKRQSVAFWCNPISGHATLYWYQQILGQGPKLLIQFQNNGVVDDSQLPKDRFSAERLKGVDSTLKIQPAKLEDSAVYLCASSPNHGGSTGETQFFGPGTRLTVL.

CDR3: CSVEGLAGGQETQYF. The DNA of the CDR3 is TGCAGCGTTGAAGGTCTAGCGGGAGGCCAAGAGACCCAGTACTTC. This sequence joins TRBV29-1 and TRBJ2-5; 11 bases fit TRBD2. Looked up from germline, CDR1 is SQVTM and CDR2 is ANQGSEA. This CDR3 region has 15 residues. The trim removed 1 base at V and 1 base at J, leaving 2 bases unmatched.